The rows below give T cell receptor beta chains drawn from one sample of a study of T cell responses to AZD1222 COVID-19 vaccine. Clones were sequenced by immunoSEQ multiplex PCR, and TCRdb holds only the in-frame ones, with some missing. The table shows tens of thousands of clones, with around 78% occurring only once. Here the sequenced sample was peripheral blood, taken 28 days after the second AZD1222 dose. All receptors derive from an adult who received the AZD1222 COVID-19 vaccine. Each CDR3 is given with its conserved first and last residue. Fields, in order: V gene, J gene, D gene, clone size, CDR3 DNA, CDR3 protein. D genes are given only for firm matches. Rows give clone size only sometimes, using once, few, many, or a class for an expanded clone.

v_call: TRBV4-1; j_call: TRBJ1-4; d_call: .; clone_size: .; cdr3_nt: TGCGCCAGCAGCCAGTCCCCCCGGCAAGCAACTAATGAAAAACTGTTTTTT; cdr3_aa: CASSQSPRQATNEKLFF
v_call: TRBV2; j_call: TRBJ2-2; d_call: .; clone_size: medium-sized; cdr3_nt: TGTGCCAGCAGTGAAGCCCCCCCGTCGAACACCGGGGAGCTGTTTTTT; cdr3_aa: CASSEAPPSNTGELFF
v_call: TRBV7-9; j_call: TRBJ1-3; d_call: .; clone_size: .; cdr3_nt: TGTGCCAGTAAGAACTCTGGAAACACCATATATTTT; cdr3_aa: CASKNSGNTIYF
v_call: TRBV6-5; j_call: TRBJ2-3; d_call: .; clone_size: .; cdr3_nt: TGTGCCAGCAGTTCTACTAGCGATACGCAGTATTTT; cdr3_aa: CASSSTSDTQYF
v_call: TRBV5-4; j_call: TRBJ2-5; d_call: TRBD2; clone_size: .; cdr3_nt: TGTGCCAGCAGCCGAGGGGGACTAGCACCGGGGGAGACCCAGTACTTC; cdr3_aa: CASSRGGLAPGETQYF
v_call: TRBV6-2/TRBV6-3; j_call: TRBJ1-4; d_call: .; clone_size: .; cdr3_nt: TGTGCCAGCAGCACACTTCGAGTGCCTAATGAAAAACTGTTTTTT; cdr3_aa: CASSTLRVPNEKLFF
v_call: TRBV12-3/TRBV12-4; j_call: TRBJ1-1; d_call: .; clone_size: few; cdr3_nt: TGTGCCAGCAGTTTAGCCGGCACTGAAGCTTTCTTT; cdr3_aa: CASSLAGTEAFF
v_call: TRBV7-2; j_call: TRBJ2-3; d_call: TRBD2; clone_size: .; cdr3_nt: TGTGCCAGCAGCTTAATGGCGGGAGGGAAAGATACGCAGTATTTT; cdr3_aa: CASSLMAGGKDTQYF
v_call: TRBV19; j_call: TRBJ1-2; d_call: .; clone_size: .; cdr3_nt: TGTGCCAGTAGTATAGGGACCCTTTACTATGGCTACACCTTC; cdr3_aa: CASSIGTLYYGYTF
v_call: TRBV6-6; j_call: TRBJ2-7; d_call: .; clone_size: .; cdr3_nt: TGTGCCAGCAGTTACGTTGGTGGCTACGAGCAGTACTTC; cdr3_aa: CASSYVGGYEQYF
v_call: TRBV6-2/TRBV6-3; j_call: TRBJ1-6; d_call: TRBD1; clone_size: .; cdr3_nt: TGTGCCAGCAGTTACCACGACAGGGTGGGTTCACCCCTCCACTTT; cdr3_aa: CASSYHDRVGSPLHF
v_call: TRBV3-1/TRBV3-2; j_call: TRBJ2-7; d_call: TRBD1; clone_size: .; cdr3_nt: TGTGCCAGCAGCCGCGGCAGGGGGACAGCCACCTACGAGCAGTACTTC; cdr3_aa: CASSRGRGTATYEQYF
v_call: TRBV5-6; j_call: TRBJ2-1; d_call: .; clone_size: .; cdr3_nt: TGTGCCAGCAGCTTCCCCGGGGGCGGCAATGAGCAGTTCTTC; cdr3_aa: CASSFPGGGNEQFF
v_call: TRBV19; j_call: TRBJ2-7; d_call: TRBD1; clone_size: few; cdr3_nt: TGTGCCAGTAGACGAGGGACAGGGGTTAACGAGCAGTACTTC; cdr3_aa: CASRRGTGVNEQYF
v_call: TRBV6-5; j_call: TRBJ2-7; d_call: .; clone_size: .; cdr3_nt: TGTGCCAGCAGTCCCCAGGGTCCGGACTACGAGCAGTACTTC; cdr3_aa: CASSPQGPDYEQYF
v_call: TRBV5-6; j_call: TRBJ1-2; d_call: .; clone_size: few; cdr3_nt: TGTGCCAGCAGCGGGCAGGGTGGCTATGGCTACACCTTC; cdr3_aa: CASSGQGGYGYTF
v_call: TRBV5-8; j_call: TRBJ2-6; d_call: .; clone_size: once; cdr3_nt: TGTGCCAGCATTCAACTGGGGGCCAACGTCCTGACTTTC; cdr3_aa: CASIQLGANVLTF
v_call: TRBV6-5; j_call: TRBJ2-4; d_call: .; clone_size: once; cdr3_nt: TGTGCCAGCAGAACCGGACCCGGGATAAACATTCAGTACTTC; cdr3_aa: CASRTGPGINIQYF
v_call: TRBV6-1; j_call: TRBJ1-6; d_call: .; clone_size: few; cdr3_nt: TGTGCCAGCAGTGTACCTAGGATACCTTATAATTCACCCCTCCACTTT; cdr3_aa: CASSVPRIPYNSPLHF
v_call: TRBV5-4; j_call: TRBJ1-1; d_call: .; clone_size: .; cdr3_nt: TGTGCCAGCAGCTTTATGAGCCAGGGAACGGTAGCTTTCTTT; cdr3_aa: CASSFMSQGTVAFF
v_call: TRBV4-2; j_call: TRBJ2-7; d_call: .; clone_size: .; cdr3_nt: TGTGCCAGCAGCCAAGAGGGACGGCCGAAAGGAGGGGAGCAGTACTTC; cdr3_aa: CASSQEGRPKGGEQYF